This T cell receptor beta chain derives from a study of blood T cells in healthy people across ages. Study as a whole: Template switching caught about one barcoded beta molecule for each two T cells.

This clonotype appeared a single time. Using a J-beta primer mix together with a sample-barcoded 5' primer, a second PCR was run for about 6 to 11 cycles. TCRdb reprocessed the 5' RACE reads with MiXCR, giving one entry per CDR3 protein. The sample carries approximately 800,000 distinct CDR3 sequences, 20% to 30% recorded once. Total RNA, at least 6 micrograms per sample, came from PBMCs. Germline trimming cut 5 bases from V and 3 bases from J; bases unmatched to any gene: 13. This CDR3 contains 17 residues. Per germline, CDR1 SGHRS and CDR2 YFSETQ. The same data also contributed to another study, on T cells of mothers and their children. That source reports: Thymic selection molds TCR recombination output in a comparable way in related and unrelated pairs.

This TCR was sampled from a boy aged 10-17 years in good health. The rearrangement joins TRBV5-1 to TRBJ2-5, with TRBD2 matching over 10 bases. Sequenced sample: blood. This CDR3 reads CASSLHPGLAVEETQYF. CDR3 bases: TGCGCCAGCAGTTTGCATCCCGGACTAGCGGTGGAAGAGACCCAGTACTTC.